This TCR beta chain was obtained from a study of CD8 T cells in Susac syndrome. V was pared by 2 bases and J by 10 bases, with 15 bases between. The germline V gene encodes CDR1 GTSNPN and CDR2 SVGIG (reference sequence). The CDR3 runs 13 residues. Sequencing of TCR beta was undertaken in CD8+ and CD4+ T cells derived from blood. Random hexamers primed reverse transcription of roughly 0.5 to 1 ug RNA. TCRdb fed the immunoSEQ multiplex PCR reads into MiXCR, producing one record per CDR3 protein. The repertoire holds hundreds of thousands of distinct CDR3 sequences, more than 80% seen once, with about 0.1% in the top ten.

The chain joins TRBV30 to TRBJ2-1; TRBD2 is a possible D gene (5 bases). Material: CD8+ T cells from PBMCs. The origin of this receptor is a human donor with multiple sclerosis. The CDR3 loop is CAWSHVRGVEQFF. DNA for the CDR3: TGTGCCTGGAGTCACGTCCGGGGAGTCGAGCAGTTCTTC. Using reference TRBV30 and TRBJ2-1 for the parts outside the CDR3, the full variable domain is SQTIHQWPATLVQPVGSPLSLECTVEGTSNPNLYWYRQAAGRGLQLLFYSVGIGQISSEVPQNLSASRPQDRQFILSSKKLLLSDSGFYLCAWSHVRGVEQFFGPGTRLTVL.